The clone carrying this T cell receptor beta chain was observed a handful of times. TCRdb re-derived calls from the 5' RACE reads in MiXCR, one entry per CDR3 protein. Of around 23,000 distinct CDR3 sequences listed, around 5.2% are singletons. The data originate from a study of early T cells in non-severe SARS-CoV-2 infection. The V gene's germline CDR1 is DFQATT and CDR2 SNEGSKA (reference sequence). This CDR3 has 22 residues. J lost 0 bases, V lost 2 bases, and 24 bases had no gene match. The specimen sequenced was whole blood. V is TRBV20-1 and J is TRBJ2-1; 8 bases line up with TRBD1. The source of this sequence is an adult who was a healthcare worker with PCR-confirmed SARS-CoV-2 infection or an uninfected control (not recorded which). The CDR3 sequence: CSARMSAGGTARIASSYNEQFF. The CDR3 coding sequence is TGCAGTGCTAGAATGTCCGCAGGGGGCACAGCCCGAATTGCTAGCTCCTACAATGAGCAGTTCTTC.